This T cell receptor beta chain was captured by sequencing in a study of blood T cells in healthy people across ages. Study at large: Template-switching capture recovered about one barcoded beta molecule per two T cells.

The junction had 9 bases not matched to a gene; V was cut back by 3 bases and J by 4 bases. The CDR3 consists of 15 residues. The V gene's germline CDR1 is DFQATT and CDR2 SNEGSKA (reference sequence). The draw of peripheral blood yielded approximately 11 milliliters from each donor. Researchers isolated at least 6 million PBMCs per sample. With a J-beta primer mix and a sample-barcoded 5' primer, a second PCR ran roughly 6 to 11 cycles. TCRdb passed the 5' RACE reads through MiXCR, listing each CDR3 protein once. The data show some 1.7 million distinct CDR3 sequences, 28% seen once. The specimen sequenced was blood. The sequence came from a woman in her twenties or thirties in good health. This chain joins TRBV20-1 and TRBJ2-7; 10 positions match TRBD1. This CDR3 reads CSARHRDRGFYEQYF. DNA of the CDR3: TGCAGTGCTAGGCACCGGGACAGGGGCTTTTACGAGCAGTACTTC.